This is a list of T cell receptor beta chains from one sample in a study of cytomegalovirus exposure and HLA in healthy donors. TCRdb's table, derived via immunoSEQ multiplex PCR, lists solely in-frame clones and lacks some. The sample lists some 150,000 clones, approximately 80% occurring once. Sample: PBMCs. The receptors stem from a man between 45 and 60 years old in good health and CMV-seropositive. CDR3s leave out the opening cysteine and the closing phenylalanine or tryptophan. Some rows have no size entry. The others give once, few or many, or a class for an expanded clone.

NA TRBJ1-1 TRBV29-1 SVRKDRQGGAF
NA TRBJ2-2 TRBV10-3 AIRGTSGSTGELF
few TRBJ2-7 TRBV9 ASSVGTGVYEQY
NA TRBJ2-7 TRBV5-4 ASSASAGAHYEQY
NA TRBJ1-2 TRBV5-1 ASSLTGPNNYGYT
NA TRBJ2-2 TRBV11-2 ASSLRTGYTGELF
NA TRBJ2-1 TRBV27 ASSFTSGSNEQF
NA TRBJ1-1 TRBV4-1 ASSLGGSGMNTEAF
NA TRBJ2-7 TRBV6-5 ASTLPGQGYEQY
NA TRBJ2-6 TRBV5-1 ASSDSIGANVLT
NA TRBJ1-1 TRBV27 ASSLQGLNTEAF
NA TRBJ1-5 TRBV15 ATSAGRMGGQPQH
NA TRBJ1-3 TRBV7-2 ASSPQTHSGNTIY
NA TRBJ2-7 TRBV7-2 ASSSGLSTYEQY
NA TRBJ2-7 TRBV19 ASSMRLGGKSYEQY
NA TRBJ2-7 TRBV10-1 ASRKLRDPSASYEQY
NA TRBJ2-7 TRBV9 ASSEGDDRALTYEQY
NA TRBJ1-4 TRBV7-9 ASSRPGSPREKLF
NA TRBJ2-3 TRBV5-5 ASTYHSGGGSTDTQY
few TRBJ2-7 TRBV6-6 ASSYGVGGRLLWQY
few TRBJ2-1 TRBV6-6 ASSRNRENEQF
NA TRBJ2-7 TRBV6-5 ASSYSSASREQY
once TRBJ2-1 TRBV9 ASSASGAHYNEQF
NA TRBJ2-7 TRBV7-6 ASSPGGARSYEQY
NA TRBJ1-4 TRBV9 ASSVGVRGSEKLF
few TRBJ2-7 TRBV5-4 ASSLGDWGYEQY
NA TRBJ1-2 TRBV7-2 ASSLLWEKYGYT
NA TRBJ1-6 TRBV9 ASSAQGQINSPLH
few TRBJ1-3 TRBV5-8 ASSFGVPGDTIY
once TRBJ2-5 TRBV6-5 ASSPGQGKETQY
NA TRBJ1-1 TRBV30 AWSVWGDTEAF
NA TRBJ2-3 TRBV5-6 ASSSPRGIYTDTQY
NA TRBJ2-1 TRBV5-8 ASSLWPGQGSNEQF
NA TRBJ2-1 TRBV9 ASSGRTSGSNEQF
NA TRBJ1-5 TRBV4-1 ASSQEFSEKPRGLSNQPQH